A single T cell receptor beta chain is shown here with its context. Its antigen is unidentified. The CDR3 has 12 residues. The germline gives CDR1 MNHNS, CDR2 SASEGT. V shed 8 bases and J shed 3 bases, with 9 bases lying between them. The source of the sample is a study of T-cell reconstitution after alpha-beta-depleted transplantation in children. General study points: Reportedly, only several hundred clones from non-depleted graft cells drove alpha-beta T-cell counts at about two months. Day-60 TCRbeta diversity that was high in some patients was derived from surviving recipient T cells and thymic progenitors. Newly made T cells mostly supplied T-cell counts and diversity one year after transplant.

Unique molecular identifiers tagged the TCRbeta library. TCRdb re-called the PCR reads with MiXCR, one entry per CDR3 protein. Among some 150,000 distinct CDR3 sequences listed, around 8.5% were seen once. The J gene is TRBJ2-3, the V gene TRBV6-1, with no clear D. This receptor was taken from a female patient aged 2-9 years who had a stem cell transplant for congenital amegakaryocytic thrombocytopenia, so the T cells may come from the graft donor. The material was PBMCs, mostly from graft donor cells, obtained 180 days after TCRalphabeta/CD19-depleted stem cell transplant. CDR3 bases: TGTGCCAGCGTTTTGGCAACAGATACGCAGTATTTT. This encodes CASVLATDTQYF.